These 29 T cell receptor beta chains were sequenced from one sample in a study of T cells in Graves' hyperthyroidism and ophthalmopathy. There were TCR beta CDR3 regions amplified from RNA transcripts. TCR CDR3 regions were first amplified by RT-PCR with HTBI primers. In TCRdb, the multiplex PCR reads were re-called with MiXCR into one record per CDR3 protein. The table has a few hundred thousand distinct CDR3 sequences, 13% seen once; the top ten hold roughly 9.2%. Sample: blood. The receptors stem from a woman between 18 and 29 years old with Graves' hyperthyroidism.

This clonotype was recorded many times. The V gene is TRBV7-2, the J gene TRBJ2-1; D may be TRBD1 (6 bases). Germline loops: CDR1 SGHTA, CDR2 FQGNSA. The CDR3 loop spans 17 amino acids. The V end lost 5 bases, the J end lost 3 bases, and 20 bases lay between the germline ends. For the CDR3, the DNA is TGTGCCAGCAGCCATCGAACAGGGCTATACGGCTACAATGAGCAGTTCTTC. Translated: CASSHRTGLYGYNEQFF.

This clonotype was counted many times. The chain joins TRBV6-2 or TRBV6-3 to TRBJ2-1, with D perhaps matching TRBD1 (6 bases). The germline V and J ends were trimmed by 6 bases and 6 bases, with 18 bases remaining between them. CDR3 size: 15 residues. Germline CDR1 MNHEY, CDR2 SVGEGT. CDR3 in DNA: TGTGCCAGCAGACGGGCAGACAGGCACATCAATGAGCAGTTCTTC. Its protein is CASRRADRHINEQFF.

In this sample, this clonotype turned up many times. This CDR3 is CASSPTTSGGAGTDTQYF. CDR3 coding DNA: TGTGCCAGCAGTCCCACTACTAGCGGAGGGGCGGGCACAGATACGCAGTATTTT. The chain carries TRBV28 and TRBJ2-3; TRBD2 agrees at 8 bases. The germline gives CDR1 MDHEN, CDR2 SYDVKM. The trim removed 5 bases at V and 1 base at J, leaving 14 bases unmatched. The CDR3 loop spans 18 amino acids.

The rearrangement joins TRBV9 to TRBJ2-1; D may be TRBD1 (5 bases). V was cut by 1 base and J by 5 bases, with 16 bases left in between. The CDR3 loop spans 16 amino acids. Germline CDR1 and CDR2: SGDLS and YYNGEE. CDR3 sequence (DNA): TGTGCCAGCAGCGTACACGGCAAAGGGGTGAACAATGAGCAGTTCTTC. Protein product: CASSVHGKGVNNEQFF.

In this sample, this clonotype turned up many times. This chain joins TRBV14 and TRBJ2-1, with 14 bases matching TRBD2. The J segment lost 10 bases and the V segment lost 5 bases, leaving 4 bases of the junction unmatched. Germline assignment: CDR1 SGHDN and CDR2 FVKESK. There are 14 residues in the CDR3. CDR3 nucleotide sequence: TGTGCCAGCAGCTGGACTAGCGGGGGGTTCGAGCAGTTCTTC. The encoded protein is CASSWTSGGFEQFF.

The sample holds many counts of this clonotype. The chain is built from TRBV28 and TRBJ2-7, with a possible D match to TRBD2 (6 bases). CDR1 is MDHEN, CDR2 SYDVKM, per germline. V was clipped by 3 bases and J by 0 bases, with 21 bases between them. The CDR3 has 18 residues. The CDR3 here is CASSLCILCSGSSYEQYF. As DNA, the CDR3 is TGTGCCAGCAGTTTGTGTATTCTCTGTTCCGGGAGCTCCTACGAGCAGTACTTC.

This clonotype was detected many times. The J gene is TRBJ2-7, the V gene TRBV20-1, with TRBD2 matching over 11 bases. This CDR3 comprises 15 residues. The germline gives CDR1 DFQATT, CDR2 SNEGSKA (reference sequence). V lost 3 bases and J lost 5; bases outside the gene matches: 9. The CDR3 DNA reads TGCAGTGCTAGCCCCACTAGCGGGAGACCTAACGAGCAGTACTTC. This encodes CSASPTSGRPNEQYF.

The J gene is TRBJ2-7, the V gene TRBV12-3 or TRBV12-4; D gene ambiguous. Trimming took 8 bases from V and 3 from J, leaving 14 bases between them. The CDR3 contains 13 residues. CDR3 bases: TGTGCCAGCTCCGAGGCCTCGGACTACGAGCAGTACTTC. Protein product: CASSEASDYEQYF.

This clonotype came up many times. This chain uses TRBV28 with TRBJ1-2, with D possibly being TRBD1 (5 bases). CDR1 and CDR2 (germline): MDHEN, SYDVKM. This CDR3 is 16 amino acids long. Trimming removed 3 bases from V and 7 bases from J, with 21 bases in between. CDR3 sequence (DNA): TGTGCCAGCAGTTTCCAGGGAGAGCCTCTCTATGTTGGCTACACCTTC. Protein sequence: CASSFQGEPLYVGYTF.

V gene TRBV19 combines with J gene TRBJ1-1; no clear D gene. Germline values: CDR1 LNHDA, CDR2 SQIVND (reference sequence). The CDR3 loop spans 13 amino acids. Trimming removed 8 bases from V and 1 base from J, with 11 bases in between. CDR3 sequence (DNA): TGTGCCAGTGGTGAGAGAGGGAACACTGAAGCTTTCTTT. Translation: CASGERGNTEAFF.

This clonotype was picked up many times. The chain joins TRBV3-1 to TRBJ1-6; D is undetermined. CDR3 length equals 15 residues. V was trimmed by 2 bases and J by 9 bases, leaving 14 bases between them. CDR1 is LGHDT and CDR2 is YNNKEL in the germline V gene (reference sequence). CDR3 protein: CASSQNGMQGSPLHF. DNA of the CDR3: TGTGCCAGCAGCCAAAACGGGATGCAAGGTTCACCCCTCCACTTT.

This clonotype occurred many times. The rearrangement uses TRBV20-1 and TRBJ2-7, with D possibly being TRBD2 (6 bases). V was trimmed by 3 bases and J by 5 bases, leaving 14 bases between them. The CDR3 is made up of 13 amino acids. Germline CDR1 reads DFQATT; CDR2 reads SNEGSKA (reference sequence). In nucleotides, the CDR3 is TGCAGTGCTAGGCACGGGACTTCCGACGAGCAGTACTTC. Translation gives CSARHGTSDEQYF.

This clonotype has at least ten counts. The chain joins TRBV4-2 to TRBJ2-1; no clear D. Deletions cut 4 bases from V and 0 bases from J, with 10 bases between. Germline V gene sequence: CDR1 LGHNA, CDR2 YNFKEQ. The CDR3 consists of 15 residues. The CDR3 DNA reads TGTGCCAGCAGCCCCTACTTTAGCTCCTACAATGAGCAGTTCTTC. It specifies CASSPYFSSYNEQFF.

This clonotype was seen a handful of times. The chain uses TRBV15 and TRBJ2-7, with 7 positions matching TRBD2. Germline CDR1 reads LNHNV; CDR2 reads YYDKDF (reference sequence). CDR3 size: 17 residues. J gave up 7 bases and V 2 bases, and 17 bases lay outside the gene matches. The CDR3, as DNA: TGTGCCACCAGCAGATCATCGGGAGCGGGGAGTTCAGAAGAGCAGTACTTC. It codes for CATSRSSGAGSSEEQYF.

V usage is TRBV3-1 and J usage is TRBJ1-1; possible D gene TRBD1, 6 bases. Germline V gene sequence: CDR1 LGHDT, CDR2 YNNKEL (reference sequence). The CDR3 has 15 amino acids. Between the trimmed V and J ends, which lost 1 base and 5 bases, there was a span of 14 bases. The CDR3 DNA sequence: TGTGCCAGCAGCCAAGGACCGCAGGGGTCTACTGAAGCTTTCTTT. Amino acids: CASSQGPQGSTEAFF. Based on the CDR3 plus reference TRBV3-1 and TRBJ1-1, the full variable domain is DTAVSQTPKYLVTQMGNDKSIKCEQNLGHDTMYWYKQDSKKFLKIMFSYNNKELIINETVPNRFSPKSPDKAHLNLHINSLELGDSAVYFCASSQGPQGSTEAFFGQGTRLTVV.

This clonotype has ten or more counts. The chain is built from TRBV5-1 and TRBJ1-5; TRBD1 aligns across 12 bases. Germline V CDR1 and CDR2: SGHRS, YFSETQ. The CDR3 covers 12 residues. V shed 10 bases and J 5 bases; nucleotides not matched to a gene: 1. The CDR3 loop reads CARDRGHQPQHF. CDR3 sequence (DNA): TGCGCCCGGGACAGGGGGCATCAGCCCCAGCATTTT.

This clonotype appeared many times. The chain couples TRBV12-3 or TRBV12-4 to TRBJ1-3, with a weak D call TRBD1 (6 bases). There are 16 residues in the CDR3. V shed 6 bases and J shed 0 bases, with 15 bases lying between them. CDR3 coding DNA: TGTGCCAGCAGCTGGGACACCCCGGGCTCTGGAAACACCATATATTTT. This sequence encodes CASSWDTPGSGNTIYF.

This clonotype was recorded at least ten times. The rearrangement joins TRBV7-9 to TRBJ1-4; D gene ambiguous. V shed 5 bases and J shed 0 bases, with 10 bases lying between them. In germline, CDR1 is SEHNR, CDR2 FQNEAQ (reference sequence). The CDR3 extends over 15 amino acids. The CDR3 spells CASSGREATNEKLFF. The CDR3 DNA reads TGTGCCAGCAGCGGCCGGGAAGCAACTAATGAAAAACTGTTTTTT.

There are many counts of this clonotype. The V call is TRBV30, the J call TRBJ2-3; TRBD2 might be the D (5 bases). Trimming left V 5 bases short and J 2 bases short, with 11 bases between. The CDR3 is made up of 13 amino acids. Germline CDR1 is GTSNPN and CDR2 is SVGIG (reference sequence). CDR3 residues: CAWDSGITDTQYF. DNA for the CDR3: TGTGCCTGGGACTCCGGGATCACAGATACGCAGTATTTT.

This clonotype was counted at least ten times. This sequence joins TRBV11-2 and TRBJ1-1, with TRBD1 matching over 8 bases. Germline values: CDR1 SGHAT, CDR2 FQNNGV. There are 13 residues in the CDR3. J gave up 6 bases and V 0 bases, and 0 bases lay outside the gene matches. The CDR3 DNA is TGTGCCAGCAGCTTAGACAGGGGGCCTGAAGCTTTCTTT. Translation: CASSLDRGPEAFF.

The table lists this clonotype with many counts. This sequence joins TRBV7-3 and TRBJ1-4; a weak D match, TRBD1 (6 bases). Germline V lookup: CDR1 SGHTA, CDR2 FQGTGA. CDR3 size: 15 residues. V was clipped by 2 bases and J by 0 bases, with 7 bases between them. CDR3 bases: TGTGCCAGCAGCTTAGAGGGGGCAACTAATGAAAAACTGTTTTTT. Its protein is CASSLEGATNEKLFF.

This chain connects TRBV19 to TRBJ1-2; 7 bases agree with TRBD1. Germline lookup yields CDR1 LNHDA and CDR2 SQIVND (reference sequence). The CDR3 is made up of 17 amino acids. V shed 2 bases and J 4 bases; nucleotides not matched to a gene: 13. This chain's CDR3 is CASSIRTGTALVYGYTF. CDR3 DNA sequence: TGTGCCAGTAGTATAAGGACCGGGACAGCACTCGTCTATGGCTACACCTTC.

The chain has TRBV19 and TRBJ1-1, with D perhaps matching TRBD1 (5 bases). CDR1 LNHDA and CDR2 SQIVND come from the germline V gene (reference sequence). V gave up 6 bases and J gave up 10 bases, with 15 bases separating them. This CDR3 region has 12 residues. The CDR3 loop reads CASSVGGGAAFF. CDR3 nucleotide sequence: TGTGCCAGTAGCGTGGGGGGGGGTGCAGCTTTCTTT. Complete variable domain (other parts from reference TRBV19 and TRBJ1-1): DGGITQSPKYLFRKEGQNVTLSCEQNLNHDAMYWYRQDPGQGLRLIYYSQIVNDFQKGDIAEGYSVSREKKESFPLTVTSAQKNPTAFYLCASSVGGGAAFFGQGTRLTVV.

This clonotype was recorded many times. The gene calls are TRBV19 and TRBJ2-5; 8 bases line up with TRBD1. Per germline, CDR1 LNHDA and CDR2 SQIVND (reference sequence). This CDR3 is built from 14 residues. Losses at the gene ends were 6 bases for V and 5 bases for J; bases not matched to a gene: 8. The CDR3 region has the DNA TGTGCCAGTAGCGGACAGGGTTGGATGGAGACCCAGTACTTC. This translates into CASSGQGWMETQYF.

This clonotype was counted many times. V gene TRBV7-2 combines with J gene TRBJ1-4; a weak D match, TRBD1 (5 bases). This CDR3 comprises 15 residues. The germline gives CDR1 SGHTA, CDR2 FQGNSA. V gave up 5 bases and J gave up 8 bases, with 18 bases separating them. The CDR3 DNA reads TGTGCCAGCAGCCCGTATGGGGGGTACCGGGAAAAACTGTTTTTT. Translated, it gives CASSPYGGYREKLFF. The complete variable domain, with remaining parts taken from reference TRBV7-2 and TRBJ1-4, reads GAGVSQSPSNKVTEKGKDVELRCDPISGHTALYWYRQSLGQGLEFLIYFQGNSAPDKSGLPSDRFSAERTGGSVSTLTIQRTQQEDSAVYLCASSPYGGYREKLFFGSGTQLSVL.

This clonotype was counted at least ten times. The gene calls are TRBV18 and TRBJ1-5; 9 nucleotides agree with TRBD1. J lost 2 bases, V lost 0 bases, and 2 bases had no gene match. Germline CDR1 KGHSH, CDR2 LQKENI. The CDR3 is 16 residues long. CDR3 bases: TGTGCCAGCTCACCACCGGGACAGGGCGGCAATCAGCCCCAGCATTTT. As protein: CASSPPGQGGNQPQHF.

This clonotype occurred many times. The chain has TRBV5-5 and TRBJ1-1; perhaps TRBD1 as D (6 bases). CDR1 SGHKS and CDR2 YYEKEE come from the germline V gene (reference sequence). This CDR3 comprises 16 residues. V gave up 2 bases and J gave up 1 base, with 15 bases separating them. CDR3 nucleotides: TGTGCCAGCAGCTTAGGGGACATCAGGGGGAACACTGAAGCTTTCTTT. The encoded protein is CASSLGDIRGNTEAFF. The complete variable domain, with remaining parts taken from reference TRBV5-5 and TRBJ1-1, reads DAGVTQSPTHLIKTRGQQVTLRCSPISGHKSVSWYQQVLGQGPQFIFQYYEKEERGRGNFPDRFSARQFPNYSSELNVNALLLGDSALYLCASSLGDIRGNTEAFFGQGTRLTVV.

This clonotype was seen at least ten times. V and J are TRBV6-1 and TRBJ1-6, with no clear D. The germline V gene encodes CDR1 MNHNS and CDR2 SASEGT. V lost 3 bases to trimming and J lost 7 bases, with 4 bases between them. The CDR3 is 12 residues long. Here the CDR3 DNA reads TGTGCCAGCAGTGACAACAATTCACCCCTCCACTTT. This gives the protein CASSDNNSPLHF.

This clonotype was recorded many times. This chain links TRBV11-2 with TRBJ2-7, with a tentative D call TRBD2 (5 bases). The CDR3 is 14 amino acids. CDR1 is SGHAT and CDR2 is FQNNGV in the germline V gene. Trimming took 3 bases from V and 2 from J, leaving 11 bases between them. In DNA form, the CDR3 reads TGTGCCAGCAGCTTCAGACTCGGGGCCTACGAGCAGTACTTC. Translation: CASSFRLGAYEQYF.